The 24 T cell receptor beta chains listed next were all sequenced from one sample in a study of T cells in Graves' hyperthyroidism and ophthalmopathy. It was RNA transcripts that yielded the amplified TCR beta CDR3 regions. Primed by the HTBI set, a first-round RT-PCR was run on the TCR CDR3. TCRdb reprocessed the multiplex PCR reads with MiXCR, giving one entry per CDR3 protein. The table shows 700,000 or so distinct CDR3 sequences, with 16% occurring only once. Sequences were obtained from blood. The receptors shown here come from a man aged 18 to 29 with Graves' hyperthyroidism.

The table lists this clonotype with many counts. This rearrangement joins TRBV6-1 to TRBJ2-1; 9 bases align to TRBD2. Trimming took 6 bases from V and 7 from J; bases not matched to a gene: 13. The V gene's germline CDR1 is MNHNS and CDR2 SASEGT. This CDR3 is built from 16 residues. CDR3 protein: CASRPTSGRQGNEQFF. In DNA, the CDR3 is TGTGCCAGCAGGCCCACTAGCGGGCGTCAGGGTAATGAGCAGTTCTTC.

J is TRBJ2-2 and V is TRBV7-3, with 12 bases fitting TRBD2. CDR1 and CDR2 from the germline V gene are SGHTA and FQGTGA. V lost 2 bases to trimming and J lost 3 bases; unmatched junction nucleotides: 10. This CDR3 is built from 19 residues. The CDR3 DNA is TGTGCCAGCAGCTTAGCGAGGCTAGCGGGAGGGCGGGACACCGGGGAGCTGTTTTTT. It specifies CASSLARLAGGRDTGELFF.

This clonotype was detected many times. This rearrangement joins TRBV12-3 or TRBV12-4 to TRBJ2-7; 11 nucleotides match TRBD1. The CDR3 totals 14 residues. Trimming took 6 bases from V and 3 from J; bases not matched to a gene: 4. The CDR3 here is CASRKDRGLYEQYF. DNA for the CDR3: TGTGCCAGCAGGAAGGACAGGGGGCTCTACGAGCAGTACTTC.

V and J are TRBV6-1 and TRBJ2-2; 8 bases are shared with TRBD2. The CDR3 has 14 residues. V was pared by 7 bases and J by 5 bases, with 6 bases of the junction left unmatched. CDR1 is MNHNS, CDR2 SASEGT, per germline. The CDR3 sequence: CASMNPGGTGELFF. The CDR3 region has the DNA TGTGCCAGCATGAACCCGGGGGGGACCGGGGAGCTGTTTTTT.

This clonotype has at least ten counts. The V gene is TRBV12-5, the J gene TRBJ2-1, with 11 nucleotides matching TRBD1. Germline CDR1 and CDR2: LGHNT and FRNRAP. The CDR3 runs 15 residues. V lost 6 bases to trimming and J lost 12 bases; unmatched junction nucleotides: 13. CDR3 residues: CASGPGQGAADGQFF. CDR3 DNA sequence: TGTGCTAGTGGACCTGGACAGGGGGCGGCCGACGGGCAGTTCTTC.

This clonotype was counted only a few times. DNA for the CDR3: TGTGCCAGCAGTTTAATTTCCGGGCAAAATGAAAAACTGTTTTTT. This translates into CASSLISGQNEKLFF. The chain recombines TRBV28 with TRBJ1-4; D gene uncertain. This CDR3 is built from 15 residues. With 2 bases removed from V and 5 bases from J, the gap between germline ends came to 12 bases. Germline CDR1 reads MDHEN; CDR2 reads SYDVKM.

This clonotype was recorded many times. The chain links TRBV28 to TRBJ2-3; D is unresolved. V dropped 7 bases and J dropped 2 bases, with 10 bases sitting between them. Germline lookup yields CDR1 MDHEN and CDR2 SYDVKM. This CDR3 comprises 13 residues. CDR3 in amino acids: CASTKPNTDTQYF. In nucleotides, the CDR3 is TGTGCCAGCACCAAACCAAACACAGATACGCAGTATTTT. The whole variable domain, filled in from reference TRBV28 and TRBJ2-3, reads DVKVTQSSRYLVKRTGEKVFLECVQDMDHENMFWYRQDPGLGLRLIYFSYDVKMKEKGDIPEGYSVSREKKERFSLILESASTNQTSMYLCASTKPNTDTQYFGPGTRLTVL.

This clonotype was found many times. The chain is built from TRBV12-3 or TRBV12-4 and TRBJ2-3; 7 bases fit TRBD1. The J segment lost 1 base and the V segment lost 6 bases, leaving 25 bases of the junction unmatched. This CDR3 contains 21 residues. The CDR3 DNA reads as TGTGCCAGCAGGGGACAGACCTTATCCCCCTATGGCCCTGGAGGCACAGATACGCAGTATTTT. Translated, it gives CASRGQTLSPYGPGGTDTQYF.

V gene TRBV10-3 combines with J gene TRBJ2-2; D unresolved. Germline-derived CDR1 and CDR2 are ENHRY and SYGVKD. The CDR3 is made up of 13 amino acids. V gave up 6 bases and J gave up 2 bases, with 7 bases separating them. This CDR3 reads CAISAENTGELFF. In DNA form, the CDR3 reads TGTGCCATCAGCGCAGAAAACACCGGGGAGCTGTTTTTT.

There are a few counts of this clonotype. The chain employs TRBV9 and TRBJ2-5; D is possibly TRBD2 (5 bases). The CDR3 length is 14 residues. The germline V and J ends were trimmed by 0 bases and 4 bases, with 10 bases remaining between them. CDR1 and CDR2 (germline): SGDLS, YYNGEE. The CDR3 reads CASSVGSAGETQYF. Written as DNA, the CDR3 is TGTGCCAGCAGCGTAGGGTCCGCGGGAGAGACCCAGTACTTC.

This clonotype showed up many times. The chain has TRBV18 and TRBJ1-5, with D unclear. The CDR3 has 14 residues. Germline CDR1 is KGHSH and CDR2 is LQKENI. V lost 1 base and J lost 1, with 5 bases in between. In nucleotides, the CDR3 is TGTGCCAGCTCACCACTAGAAAGCAATCAGCCCCAGCATTTT. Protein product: CASSPLESNQPQHF. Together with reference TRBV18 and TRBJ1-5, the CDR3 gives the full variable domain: NAGVMQNPRHLVRRRGQEARLRCSPMKGHSHVYWYRQLPEEGLKFMVYLQKENIIDESGMPKERFSAEFPKEGPSILRIQQVVRGDSAAYFCASSPLESNQPQHFGDGTRLSIL.

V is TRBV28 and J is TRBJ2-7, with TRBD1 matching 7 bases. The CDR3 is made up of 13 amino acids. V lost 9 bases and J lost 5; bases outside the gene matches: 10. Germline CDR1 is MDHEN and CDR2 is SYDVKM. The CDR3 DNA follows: TGTGCCAGACAAGACAGGGTACGCGACGAGCAGTACTTC. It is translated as CARQDRVRDEQYF.

The CDR3 DNA sequence: TGCAGTGCTTTGAAGACAGGGACTCCCGATCAGTCAGGCTATGGCTACACCTTC. It yields the protein CSALKTGTPDQSGYGYTF. The chain combines TRBV20-1 with TRBJ1-2, with 7 nucleotides matching TRBD1. Germline trimming cut 5 bases from V and 4 bases from J; bases unmatched to any gene: 22. The CDR3 has 18 residues. CDR1 DFQATT and CDR2 SNEGSKA come from the germline V gene (reference sequence).

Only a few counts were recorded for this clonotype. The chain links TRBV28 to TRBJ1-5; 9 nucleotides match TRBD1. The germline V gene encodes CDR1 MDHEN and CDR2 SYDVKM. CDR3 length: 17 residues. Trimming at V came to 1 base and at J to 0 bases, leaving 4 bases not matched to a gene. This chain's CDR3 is CASSLLGTGYSNQPQHF. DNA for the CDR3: TGTGCCAGCAGTTTATTAGGGACAGGGTATAGCAATCAGCCCCAGCATTTT. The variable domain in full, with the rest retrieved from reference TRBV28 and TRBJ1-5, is DVKVTQSSRYLVKRTGEKVFLECVQDMDHENMFWYRQDPGLGLRLIYFSYDVKMKEKGDIPEGYSVSREKKERFSLILESASTNQTSMYLCASSLLGTGYSNQPQHFGDGTRLSIL.

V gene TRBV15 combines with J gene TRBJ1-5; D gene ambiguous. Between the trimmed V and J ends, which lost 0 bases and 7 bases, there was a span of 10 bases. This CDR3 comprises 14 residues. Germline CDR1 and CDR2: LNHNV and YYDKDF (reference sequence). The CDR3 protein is CATSRDPGPQPQHF. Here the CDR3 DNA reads TGTGCCACCAGCAGAGACCCGGGCCCACAGCCCCAGCATTTT.

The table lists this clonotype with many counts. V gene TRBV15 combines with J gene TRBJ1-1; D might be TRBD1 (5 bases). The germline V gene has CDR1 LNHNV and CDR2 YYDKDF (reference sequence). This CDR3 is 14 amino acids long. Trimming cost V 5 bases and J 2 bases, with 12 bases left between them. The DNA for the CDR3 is TGTGCCACCAGCGAACCGGGACTTAACACTGAAGCTTTCTTT. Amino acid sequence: CATSEPGLNTEAFF. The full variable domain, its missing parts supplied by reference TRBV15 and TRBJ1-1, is DAMVIQNPRYQVTQFGKPVTLSCSQTLNHNVMYWYQQKSSQAPKLLFHYYDKDFNNEADTPDNFQSRRPNTSFCFLDIRSPGLGDTAMYLCATSEPGLNTEAFFGQGTRLTVV.

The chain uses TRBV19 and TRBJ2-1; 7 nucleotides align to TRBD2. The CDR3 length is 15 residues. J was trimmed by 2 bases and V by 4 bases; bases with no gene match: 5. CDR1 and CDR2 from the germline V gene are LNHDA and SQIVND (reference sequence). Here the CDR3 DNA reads TGTGCCAGTAGTAATAGCGGGCGGACCTACAATGAGCAGTTCTTC. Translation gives CASSNSGRTYNEQFF.

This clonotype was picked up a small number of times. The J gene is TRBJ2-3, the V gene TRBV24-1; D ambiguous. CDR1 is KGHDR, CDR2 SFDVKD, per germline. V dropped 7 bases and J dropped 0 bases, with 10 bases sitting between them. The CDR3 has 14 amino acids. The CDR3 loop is CATSTQDSTDTQYF. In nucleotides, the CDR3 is TGTGCCACCAGCACGCAGGATAGCACAGATACGCAGTATTTT.

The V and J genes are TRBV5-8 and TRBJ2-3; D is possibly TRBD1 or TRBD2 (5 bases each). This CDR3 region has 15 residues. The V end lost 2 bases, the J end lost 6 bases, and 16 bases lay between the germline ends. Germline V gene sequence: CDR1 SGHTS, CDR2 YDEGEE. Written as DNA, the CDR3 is TGTGCCAGCAGCTTCACCGGGACGCTTCGGGATACGCAGTATTTT. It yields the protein CASSFTGTLRDTQYF.

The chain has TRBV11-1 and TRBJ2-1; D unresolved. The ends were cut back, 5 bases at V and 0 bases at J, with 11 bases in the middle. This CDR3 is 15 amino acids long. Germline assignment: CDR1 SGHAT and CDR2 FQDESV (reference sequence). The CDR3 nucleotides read TGTGCCAGCAGCAGCCCAGGCGCCTCCTACAATGAGCAGTTCTTC. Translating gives CASSSPGASYNEQFF.

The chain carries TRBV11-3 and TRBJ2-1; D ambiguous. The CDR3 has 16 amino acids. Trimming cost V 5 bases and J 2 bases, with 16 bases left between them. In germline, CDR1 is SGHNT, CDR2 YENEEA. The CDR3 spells CASSAPGLNPYNEQFF. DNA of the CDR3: TGTGCCAGCAGCGCACCGGGTCTTAACCCCTACAATGAGCAGTTCTTC.

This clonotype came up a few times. The CDR3 spells CAISEKQQHGYTF. The CDR3 region has the DNA TGTGCCATCAGTGAAAAACAGCAACATGGCTACACCTTC. This chain connects TRBV10-3 to TRBJ1-2, with D uncertain. V shed 3 bases and J shed 6 bases, with 11 bases lying between them. This CDR3 has 13 amino acids. The germline V gene encodes CDR1 ENHRY and CDR2 SYGVKD.

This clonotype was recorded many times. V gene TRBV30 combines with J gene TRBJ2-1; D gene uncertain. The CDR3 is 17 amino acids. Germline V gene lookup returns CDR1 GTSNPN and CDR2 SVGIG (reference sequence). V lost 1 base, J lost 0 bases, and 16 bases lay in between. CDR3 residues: CAWSGFNGPSSYNEQFF. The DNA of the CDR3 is TGTGCCTGGAGTGGTTTCAACGGGCCAAGCTCCTACAATGAGCAGTTCTTC.

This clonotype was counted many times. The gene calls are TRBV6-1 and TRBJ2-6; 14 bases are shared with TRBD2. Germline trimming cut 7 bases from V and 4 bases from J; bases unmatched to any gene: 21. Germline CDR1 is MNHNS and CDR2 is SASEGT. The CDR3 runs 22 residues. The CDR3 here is CASNNRGTGGLAGVRGANVLTF. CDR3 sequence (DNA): TGTGCCAGCAACAATCGGGGGACAGGGGGACTAGCGGGAGTGAGAGGGGCCAACGTCCTGACTTTC.